The 18 T cell receptor beta chains given below trace back to one sample, sequenced in a study of beta chain features in type 1 diabetes. Expressed TCRB transcripts were sequenced, since all the RNA that had been isolated was reverse transcribed. The assay was immunoSEQ multiplex PCR, and TCRdb's table has in-frame clones only and misses some. The profile shows about 140,000 clones, less than 10% of them singletons. Sequenced input: central memory CD4+ T cells from blood. Receptors were obtained from a woman aged 40 to 55 in good health.

This chain connects TRBV18 to TRBJ2-3; perhaps TRBD2 as D (7 bases). V lost 3 bases and J lost 1, with 17 bases in between. From germline, CDR1 is KGHSH and CDR2 LQKENI. This CDR3 contains 17 residues. CDR3 region: CASSPRGGGAGTDTQYF. The CDR3, as DNA: TGTGCCAGCTCACCCCGGGGTGGGGGGGCCGGCACAGATACGCAGTATTTT.

This clone has only a few counts. The V and J genes are TRBV9 and TRBJ2-2, with D hard to call. The CDR3 contains 13 residues. Germline V lookup: CDR1 SGDLS, CDR2 YYNGEE. Trimming took 0 bases from V and 4 from J, leaving 4 bases between them. CDR3 nucleotide sequence: TGTGCCAGCAGCGTAGCGAGCACCGGGGAGCTGTTTTTT. Protein: CASSVASTGELFF.

V and J are TRBV9 and TRBJ2-5; 7 bases align to TRBD2. J gave up 4 bases and V 0 bases, and 9 bases lay outside the gene matches. Germline V gives CDR1 SGDLS, CDR2 YYNGEE. This CDR3 region has 16 residues. The CDR3 region has the DNA TGTGCCAGCAGCGTAGCTGGGGGGGGGAAAGGAGAGACCCAGTACTTC. It yields the protein CASSVAGGGKGETQYF.

The chain carries TRBV5-6 and TRBJ2-5; perhaps TRBD2 as D (6 bases). CDR1 and CDR2 (germline): SGHDT, YYEEEE. Between the trimmed V and J ends, which lost 3 bases and 7 bases, there was a span of 16 bases. The CDR3 is made up of 14 amino acids. CDR3 coding DNA: TGTGCCAGCAGCTCACGTGCGGAGGGAGGGACCCAGTACTTC. Translating gives CASSSRAEGGTQYF.

The chain employs TRBV15 and TRBJ2-5; 11 nucleotides match TRBD1. This CDR3 has 18 amino acids. Germline CDR1 and CDR2: LNHNV and YYDKDF (reference sequence). V gave up 2 bases and J gave up 4 bases; unmatched junction bases: 12. The CDR3 bases are TGTGCCACCAGCAGATCACGAACCGGGACAGGGGGAGGAGAGACCCAGTACTTC. This sequence encodes CATSRSRTGTGGGETQYF.

The table lists this clone with a few counts. V usage is TRBV5-1 and J usage is TRBJ2-7, with D possibly matching TRBD2 (7 bases). The germline gives CDR1 SGHRS, CDR2 YFSETQ. The CDR3 covers 13 residues. The V and J ends lost 2 bases and 5 bases respectively, with 11 bases between them. CDR3 DNA sequence: TGCGCCAGCAGCTTAGGGGGGGCCAACGAGCAGTACTTC. Protein sequence: CASSLGGANEQYF.

V gene TRBV5-4 combines with J gene TRBJ2-5; the match to TRBD2 covers 14 bases. Per the germline V gene, CDR1 is SGHNT and CDR2 is YYREEE (reference sequence). With 0 bases clipped from V and 5 bases from J, the junction kept 6 bases outside the gene matches. The CDR3 has 17 residues. Here the CDR3 reads CASSLDGLAGGRETQYF. CDR3 DNA sequence: TGTGCCAGCAGCTTGGACGGACTAGCGGGGGGAAGGGAGACCCAGTACTTC.

This clone was detected many times. V and J are TRBV14 and TRBJ1-1, with D perhaps matching TRBD1 (6 bases). Trimming removed 3 bases from V and 1 base from J, with 6 bases in between. CDR1 SGHDN and CDR2 FVKESK come from the germline V gene. The CDR3 has 13 residues. CDR3 protein: CASSQDRNTEAFF. CDR3 sequence (DNA): TGTGCCAGCAGCCAGGACAGGAACACTGAAGCTTTCTTT.

This clone was counted only a few times. The chain recombines TRBV27 with TRBJ2-7, with TRBD1 identical over 8 bases. Germline assignment: CDR1 MNHEY and CDR2 SMNVEV (reference sequence). The CDR3 runs to 12 residues. V lost 6 bases to trimming and J lost 3 bases; unmatched junction nucleotides: 1. The CDR3 spells CASRDRVYEQYF. The CDR3 DNA sequence: TGTGCCAGCAGGGACAGGGTCTACGAGCAGTACTTC.

This clone was seen many times. The chain carries TRBV5-1 and TRBJ2-5; 11 nucleotides match TRBD1. Trimming took 3 bases from V and 5 from J; bases not matched to a gene: 12. Germline-derived CDR1 and CDR2 are SGHRS and YFSETQ. The CDR3 is made up of 17 amino acids. CDR3 coding DNA: TGCGCCAGCAGCTCATTACTAGGACAGGGGGCGCGGGAGACCCAGTACTTC. The encoded protein is CASSSLLGQGARETQYF. Complete variable domain (other parts from reference TRBV5-1 and TRBJ2-5): KAGVTQTPRYLIKTRGQQVTLSCSPISGHRSVSWYQQTPGQGLQFLFEYFSETQRNKGNFPGRFSGRQFSNSRSEMNVSTLELGDSALYLCASSSLLGQGARETQYFGPGTRLLVL.

The rearrangement joins TRBV21-1 to TRBJ2-5; TRBD1, the table's D call, lacks a check against the DNA. TRBV21-1 is designated a pseudogene. The CDR3 extends over 19 amino acids. The CDR3 region is CASSSPRQYPSVYQETQYF. CDR3 nucleotides: TGTGCCAGCAGCTCCCCGAGACAGTACCCGTCTGTTTACCAAGAGACCCAGTACTTC.

Only a few counts were recorded for this clone. The chain joins TRBV7-2 to TRBJ2-1; 8 nucleotides line up with TRBD2. CDR3 length equals 15 residues. CDR1 and CDR2 from the germline V gene are SGHTA and FQGNSA. Trimming removed 5 bases from V and 4 bases from J; junction bases left unmatched: 7. The CDR3 here is CASSPTGGPYNEQFF. DNA of the CDR3: TGTGCCAGCAGCCCGACGGGGGGGCCGTACAATGAGCAGTTCTTC.

This clone was found a few times. This chain connects TRBV18 to TRBJ2-5; a weak D match, TRBD2 (6 bases). CDR3 length equals 15 residues. V shed 6 bases and J shed 0 bases, with 14 bases lying between them. The germline gives CDR1 KGHSH, CDR2 LQKENI. CDR3 bases: TGTGCCAGCTCCAATACCGGGAGAAACCAAGAGACCCAGTACTTC. This gives the protein CASSNTGRNQETQYF.

The V and J genes are TRBV6-1 and TRBJ1-2; TRBD1 agrees at 9 bases. The trim removed 4 bases at V and 0 bases at J, leaving 12 bases unmatched. CDR1 is MNHNS, CDR2 SASEGT, per germline. This CDR3 is built from 18 residues. CDR3 DNA: TGTGCCAGCAGTGGCCCAAGGGCGGGACAGGGAACTAACTATGGCTACACCTTC. Its protein product is CASSGPRAGQGTNYGYTF.

This clone was seen more than once but under ten times. The rearrangement links TRBV18 to TRBJ2-7; a possible D gene is TRBD2 (6 bases). The germline V and J ends were trimmed by 5 bases and 3 bases, with 14 bases remaining between them. Germline V gives CDR1 KGHSH, CDR2 LQKENI. This CDR3 contains 14 residues. CDR3 residues: CASSAGYGSYEQYF. In DNA form, the CDR3 reads TGTGCCAGCTCAGCGGGGTACGGAAGCTACGAGCAGTACTTC.

The rearrangement uses TRBV6-5 and TRBJ2-5, with D possibly matching TRBD2 (5 bases). The ends were cut back, 2 bases at V and 7 bases at J, with 5 bases in the middle. Germline CDR1 MNHEY, CDR2 SVGAGI. This CDR3 contains 11 residues. The CDR3 is CASSYAGTQYF. CDR3 nucleotides: TGTGCCAGCAGTTACGCGGGGACCCAGTACTTC.

Details on this clone: Additional DNA sequences in this sample encode the identical CDR3. The genes are TRBV25-1 and TRBJ2-3; the match to TRBD2 covers 9 bases. Trimming cost V 3 bases and J 1 base; bases outside gene matches: 2. The CDR3 is made up of 15 amino acids. CDR1 MGHDK and CDR2 SYGVNS come from the germline V gene. DNA for the CDR3: TGTGCCAGCAGTGATGAGCGGGGGGGCACAGATACGCAGTATTTT. Amino acid sequence: CASSDERGGTDTQYF. Using reference TRBV25-1 and TRBJ2-3 for the parts outside the CDR3, the full variable domain is EADIYQTPRYLVIGTGKKITLECSQTMGHDKMYWYQQDPGMELHLIHYSYGVNSTEKGDLSSESTVSRIRTEHFPLTLESARPSHTSQYLCASSDERGGTDTQYFGPGTRLTVL.

This chain connects TRBV5-4 to TRBJ2-5, with D perhaps matching TRBD2 (7 bases). The CDR3 is made up of 16 amino acids. The V gene's germline CDR1 is SGHNT and CDR2 YYREEE (reference sequence). The germline V and J ends were trimmed by 2 bases and 7 bases, with 21 bases remaining between them. CDR3 loop: CASSFGLRGGRGTQYF. As DNA, the CDR3 is TGTGCCAGCAGCTTTGGGTTGAGGGGGGGCCGGGGGACCCAGTACTTC.